The 21 T cell receptor beta chains below come from one sample, sequenced in a study of blood T cell repertoires in COVID-19. This table comes from immunoSEQ multiplex PCR, and its TCRdb copy is limited to in-frame clones, with some not included. The sample holds around 120,000 clones, approximately 84% seen once. The specimen sequenced was peripheral blood. The source is a man aged 65 to 85 with acute or convalescent COVID-19.

The chain carries TRBV7-9 and TRBJ2-3; 9 nucleotides agree with TRBD2. From germline, CDR1 is SEHNR and CDR2 FQNEAQ (reference sequence). V was pared by 3 bases and J by 3 bases, with 1 base of the junction left unmatched. The CDR3 consists of 14 residues. The CDR3 region is CASSFTSGTDTQYF. In DNA, the CDR3 is TGTGCCAGCAGCTTCACTAGCGGGACAGATACGCAGTATTTT.

V usage is TRBV5-3 and J usage is TRBJ1-1, with 7 bases lining up with TRBD1. TRBV5-3 is flagged as an ORF with uncertain function. This CDR3 has 14 residues. After removal of 4 bases from V and 0 bases from J, the junction contained 3 bases not matched to a gene. CDR3 nucleotide sequence: TGTGCCAGAAGCCCTGACAGGGTGAACACTGAAGCTTTCTTT. Translating it yields CARSPDRVNTEAFF.

The CDR3 DNA reads as TGTGCCAGCAGTTACCTAGCGGGGGGGCCCAATGAGCAGTTCTTC. It codes for CASSYLAGGPNEQFF. This rearrangement joins TRBV27 to TRBJ2-1; 12 bases are shared with TRBD2. V trimming: 4 bases; J trimming: 6 bases; junction bases outside the gene matches: 4. The CDR3 totals 15 residues. Germline lookup yields CDR1 MNHEY and CDR2 SMNVEV (reference sequence).

The CDR3, as DNA: TGTGCCATCAGTGACAGGACAGGAAACACCGGGGAGCTGTTTTTT. Protein sequence: CAISDRTGNTGELFF. The chain recombines TRBV10-3 with TRBJ2-2; 7 positions match TRBD1. The germline V gene encodes CDR1 ENHRY and CDR2 SYGVKD. J gave up 2 bases and V 3 bases, and 3 bases lay outside the gene matches. This CDR3 comprises 15 residues.

V and J are TRBV5-1 and TRBJ1-1; TRBD1 might be the D (6 bases). Germline V CDR1 and CDR2: SGHRS, YFSETQ. The CDR3 runs to 13 residues. Deletions cut 0 bases from V and 3 bases from J, with 6 bases between. The CDR3 DNA is TGCGCCAGCAGCTTGGACAGGGACACTGAAGCTTTCTTT. It encodes CASSLDRDTEAFF.

In this sample, this clone turned up once. The chain recombines TRBV6-1 with TRBJ1-2, with TRBD1 matching 12 bases. V dropped 3 bases and J dropped 8; count of bases not matched to a gene: 7. CDR3 length: 15 residues. CDR1 MNHNS and CDR2 SASEGT come from the germline V gene. CDR3: CASSEPGQGAQGYTF. Here the CDR3 DNA reads TGTGCCAGCAGTGAGCCGGGACAGGGGGCGCAAGGCTACACCTTC.

This chain links TRBV30 with TRBJ2-2; 7 bases align to TRBD2. The V segment lost 6 bases and the J segment 0 bases; nucleotides outside the gene matches: 1. The CDR3 covers 13 residues. Per germline, CDR1 GTSNPN and CDR2 SVGIG (reference sequence). CDR3 sequence (DNA): TGTGCCTGTGCGGGAGCGAACACCGGGGAGCTGTTTTTT. This translates into CACAGANTGELFF. The complete variable domain, with remaining parts taken from reference TRBV30 and TRBJ2-2, reads SQTIHQWPATLVQPVGSPLSLECTVEGTSNPNLYWYRQAAGRGLQLLFYSVGIGQISSEVPQNLSASRPQDRQFILSSKKLLLSDSGFYLCACAGANTGELFFGEGSRLTVL.

The J gene is TRBJ2-3, the V gene TRBV10-1, with D perhaps matching TRBD1 (7 bases). V lost 4 bases, J lost 0 bases, and 14 bases lay in between. Germline V gives CDR1 WNHNN, CDR2 SYGVQD (reference sequence). CDR3 size: 16 residues. CDR3 region: CASSGGGGYSTDTQYF. In DNA, the CDR3 is TGCGCCAGCAGTGGTGGAGGGGGCTATAGCACAGATACGCAGTATTTT.

The chain uses TRBV13 and TRBJ1-2, with TRBD1 identical over 7 bases. CDR1 PRHDT and CDR2 FYEKMQ come from the germline V gene (reference sequence). This CDR3 region has 15 residues. V was clipped by 1 base and J by 3 bases; unmatched bases: 5. CDR3 residues: CASSLDQGGYYGYTF. CDR3 DNA sequence: TGTGCCAGCAGCTTAGATCAGGGGGGCTACTATGGCTACACCTTC.

V and J are TRBV24-1 and TRBJ1-5; TRBD1 is a possible D gene (5 bases). V gave up 2 bases and J gave up 3 bases, with 7 bases separating them. The CDR3 extends over 14 amino acids. The V gene's germline CDR1 is KGHDR and CDR2 SFDVKD. The CDR3 coding sequence is TGTGCCACCAGTGATTCAGGGTACAATCAGCCCCAGCATTTT. This translates into CATSDSGYNQPQHF.

The chain combines TRBV5-5 with TRBJ1-2, with D maybe TRBD1 (5 bases). Germline CDR1 reads SGHKS; CDR2 reads YYEKEE (reference sequence). The V and J ends lost 0 bases and 0 bases respectively, with 9 bases between them. The length of the CDR3 is 15 residues. CDR3 in DNA: TGTGCCAGCAGCTTGGGGGGCGTCTCTAACTATGGCTACACCTTC. Encoded protein: CASSLGGVSNYGYTF.

The chain has TRBV5-1 and TRBJ2-7; 8 positions agree with TRBD1. Germline V gene lookup returns CDR1 SGHRS and CDR2 YFSETQ. The CDR3 sequence is 14 residues long. With V trimmed by 1 base and J by 7 bases, 7 bases remained unmatched. Here the CDR3 reads CASSLSGRGQEQYF. In DNA form, the CDR3 reads TGCGCCAGCAGCTTGTCTGGCAGGGGGCAGGAGCAGTACTTC.

V and J are TRBV20-1 and TRBJ1-2, with TRBD1 matching over 7 bases. Trimming at V came to 3 bases and at J to 0 bases, leaving 16 bases not matched to a gene. Germline V gene data show CDR1 as DFQATT and CDR2 as SNEGSKA (reference sequence). The CDR3 extends over 18 amino acids. The CDR3 spells CSASSLPGQNSPNYGYTF. The CDR3, as DNA: TGCAGTGCTAGTTCACTACCGGGACAGAATTCCCCTAACTATGGCTACACCTTC.

J is TRBJ1-6 and V is TRBV10-2, with TRBD1 identical over 7 bases. With 8 bases clipped from V and 10 bases from J, the junction kept 8 bases outside the gene matches. CDR1 WSHSY and CDR2 SAAADI come from the germline V gene. This CDR3 spans 13 amino acids. Here the CDR3 reads CASGSQGFSPLHF. The CDR3 DNA reads TGCGCCAGCGGGTCACAGGGGTTCTCACCCCTCCACTTT.

This chain joins TRBV7-9 and TRBJ2-5; 7 positions agree with TRBD1. Germline V gives CDR1 SEHNR, CDR2 FQNEAQ (reference sequence). This CDR3 has 19 residues. Trimming took 2 bases from V and 7 from J; bases not matched to a gene: 22. Here the CDR3 reads CASSLSPGSGTERFGTQYF. DNA for the CDR3: TGTGCCAGCAGCTTAAGCCCCGGGTCCGGGACAGAGAGATTCGGGACCCAGTACTTC.

This clone was counted a few times. The CDR3 here is CASSPRGGTEAFF. The CDR3 nucleotides read TGTGCCAGCTCACCAAGGGGGGGCACTGAAGCTTTCTTT. The chain links TRBV18 to TRBJ1-1, with TRBD1 as a possible D gene (6 bases). Germline V lookup: CDR1 KGHSH, CDR2 LQKENI. The V end was cut by 2 bases, the J end by 4 bases, with 8 bases between. The CDR3 loop spans 13 amino acids.

This clone appeared a few times. The V gene is TRBV6-5, the J gene TRBJ1-2; maybe TRBD1 (5 bases). V lost 6 bases and J 6 bases, leaving 14 bases between the germline ends. The CDR3 has 13 residues. Looked up from germline, CDR1 is MNHEY and CDR2 is SVGAGI. The CDR3 reads CASRDQGPHGYTF. The CDR3 nucleotides are TGTGCCAGCAGGGACCAGGGTCCCCATGGCTACACCTTC.

In the case of this clone: One junction end disagrees with the germline gene, perhaps due to a read error. The chain is built from TRBV7-7 and TRBJ1-1; 8 nucleotides align to TRBD1. Looked up from germline, CDR1 is SSHAT and CDR2 is FNYEAQ (reference sequence). The CDR3 contains 15 residues. CDR3 in amino acids: CASSFVGQGNTEAFF. The CDR3 DNA reads as TGTGCTAGCAGCTTCGTCGGACAGGGTAACACTGAAGCTTTCTTT. The variable domain in full, completed from reference TRBV7-7 and TRBJ1-1, reads GAGVSQSPRYKVTKRGQDVTLRCDPISSHATLYWYQQALGQGPEFLTYFNYEAQPDKSGLPSDRFSAERPEGSISTLTIQRTEQRDSAMYRCASSFVGQGNTEAFFGQGTRLTVV.

V is TRBV5-1 and J is TRBJ2-3, with TRBD2 matching over 9 bases. This CDR3 comprises 17 residues. In germline, CDR1 is SGHRS, CDR2 YFSETQ. J gave up 3 bases and V 0 bases, and 8 bases lay outside the gene matches. The CDR3 DNA is TGCGCCAGCAGCTTGGGCTTAGGCGGGGGGGCAACAGATACGCAGTATTTT. It translates to CASSLGLGGGATDTQYF.

This clone was seen a single time. The chain joins TRBV6-5 to TRBJ1-2; no firm D call. Germline loops: CDR1 MNHEY, CDR2 SVGAGI. The V end lost 5 bases, the J end lost 7 bases, and 20 bases lay between the germline ends. The CDR3 totals 15 residues. CDR3: CASSKTRTDLGGYTF. CDR3 nucleotides: TGTGCCAGCAGTAAGACAAGGACGGACTTGGGTGGCTACACCTTC.

The chain recombines TRBV5-1 with TRBJ1-1; D perhaps matches TRBD1 (6 bases). This CDR3 spans 18 amino acids. The germline V and J ends were trimmed by 3 bases and 0 bases, with 21 bases remaining between them. The V gene's germline CDR1 is SGHRS and CDR2 YFSETQ. The CDR3: CASSYAPRTDQLNTEAFF. The CDR3 DNA follows: TGCGCCAGCAGCTATGCACCCCGGACAGATCAACTGAACACTGAAGCTTTCTTT.